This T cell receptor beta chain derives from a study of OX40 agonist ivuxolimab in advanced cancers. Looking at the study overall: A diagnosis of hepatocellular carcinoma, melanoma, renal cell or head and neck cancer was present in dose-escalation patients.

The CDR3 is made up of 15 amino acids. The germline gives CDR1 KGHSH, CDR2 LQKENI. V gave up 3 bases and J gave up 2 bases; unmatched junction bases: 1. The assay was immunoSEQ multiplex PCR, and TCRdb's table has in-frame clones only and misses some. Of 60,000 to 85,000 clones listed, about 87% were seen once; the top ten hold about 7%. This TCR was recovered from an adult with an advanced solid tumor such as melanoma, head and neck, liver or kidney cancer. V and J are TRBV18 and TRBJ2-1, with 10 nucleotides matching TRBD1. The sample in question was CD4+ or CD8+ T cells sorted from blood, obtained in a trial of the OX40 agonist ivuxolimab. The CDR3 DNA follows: TGTGCCAGCTCACCGGGACAGGGGACCTACAATGAGCAGTTCTTC. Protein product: CASSPGQGTYNEQFF.